This T cell receptor beta chain comes out of a study of T cells in Graves' hyperthyroidism and ophthalmopathy. Overall study: Peripheral blood specimens were obtained at initial diagnosis, prior to any treatment. Findings of the study overall: Ophthalmopathy stood apart from stable hyperthyroidism in a 13 V-J model. Most expanded thyroid clonotypes above 0.001 also appeared in blood.

Trimming at V came to 1 base and at J to 1 base, leaving 4 bases not matched to a gene. CDR3 length: 15 residues. The germline CDR1 and CDR2 sequences are DFQATT and SNEGSKA (reference sequence). Ten or more counts support this clonotype. The target antigen is unknown. Researchers amplified the TCR beta CDR3 regions from RNA transcripts. An initial round of RT-PCR targeting the TCR CDR3 relied on the HTBI primer set. Via MiXCR, TCRdb re-called the multiplex PCR reads, giving one row per CDR3 protein. Of 300,000 to 400,000 distinct CDR3 sequences listed, less than 20% were seen once; the top ten hold 35% to 45%. Disease duration was under 3 months in the ophthalmopathy patients, who also had a Clinical Activity Score of at least 3 and a NOSPECS grade of at least 4.

The chain has TRBV20-1 and TRBJ2-3; 8 bases align to TRBD2. The sequenced sample was blood. This TCR derives from a man younger than 35 with Graves' ophthalmopathy. As DNA, the CDR3 is TGCAGTGCTAGAGTGCCGCGGGGGGGCACAGATACGCAGTATTTT. This translates into CSARVPRGGTDTQYF.